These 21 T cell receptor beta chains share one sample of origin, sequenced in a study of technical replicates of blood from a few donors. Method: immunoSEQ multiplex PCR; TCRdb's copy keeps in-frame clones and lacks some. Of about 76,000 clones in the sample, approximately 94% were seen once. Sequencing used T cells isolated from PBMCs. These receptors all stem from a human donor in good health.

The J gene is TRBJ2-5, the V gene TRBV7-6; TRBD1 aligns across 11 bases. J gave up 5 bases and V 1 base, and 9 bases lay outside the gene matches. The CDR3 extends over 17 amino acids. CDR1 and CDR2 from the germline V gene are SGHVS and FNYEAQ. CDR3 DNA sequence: TGTGCCAGCAGCTTAGGGACAGGGGGCATGACTGGGGAGACCCAGTACTTC. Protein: CASSLGTGGMTGETQYF.

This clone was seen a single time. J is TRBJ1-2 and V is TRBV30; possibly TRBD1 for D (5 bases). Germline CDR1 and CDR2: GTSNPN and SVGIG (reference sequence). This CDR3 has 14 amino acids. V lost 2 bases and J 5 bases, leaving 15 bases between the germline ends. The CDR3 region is CAWSMGLDNYGYTF. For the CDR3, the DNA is TGTGCCTGGAGTATGGGACTAGATAATTATGGCTACACCTTC.

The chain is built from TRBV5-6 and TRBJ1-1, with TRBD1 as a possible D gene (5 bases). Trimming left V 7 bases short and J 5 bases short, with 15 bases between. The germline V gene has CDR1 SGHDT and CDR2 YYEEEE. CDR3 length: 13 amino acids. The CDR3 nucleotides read TGTGCCAGCCTGGGGGGAGTTGGGACTGAAGCTTTCTTT. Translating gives CASLGGVGTEAFF.

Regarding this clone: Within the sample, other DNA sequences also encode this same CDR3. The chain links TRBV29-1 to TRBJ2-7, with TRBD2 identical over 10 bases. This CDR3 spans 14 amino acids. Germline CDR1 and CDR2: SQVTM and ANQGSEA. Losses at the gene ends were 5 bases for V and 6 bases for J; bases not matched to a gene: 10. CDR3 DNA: TGCAGCGTTCACCCTCTAGCGGGAGCGGGCGAGCAGTACTTC. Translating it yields CSVHPLAGAGEQYF.

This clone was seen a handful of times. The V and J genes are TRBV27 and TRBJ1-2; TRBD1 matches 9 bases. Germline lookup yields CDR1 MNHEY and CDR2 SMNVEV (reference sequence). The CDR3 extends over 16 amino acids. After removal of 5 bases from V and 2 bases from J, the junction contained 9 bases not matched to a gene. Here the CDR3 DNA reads TGTGCCAGCAGTGCCCCCGGGGACAGGGCAAACTATGGCTACACCTTC. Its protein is CASSAPGDRANYGYTF.

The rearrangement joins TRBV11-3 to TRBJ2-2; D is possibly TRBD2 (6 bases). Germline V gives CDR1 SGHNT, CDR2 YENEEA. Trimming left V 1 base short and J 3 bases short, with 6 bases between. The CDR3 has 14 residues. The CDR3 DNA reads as TGTGCCAGCAGCTTAGGGGGGGACACCGGGGAGCTGTTTTTT. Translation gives CASSLGGDTGELFF.

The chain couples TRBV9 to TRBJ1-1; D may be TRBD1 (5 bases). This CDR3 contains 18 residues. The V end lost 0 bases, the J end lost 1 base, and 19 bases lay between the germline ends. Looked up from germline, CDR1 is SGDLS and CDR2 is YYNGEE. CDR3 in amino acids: CASSVGDSYIGTNTEAFF. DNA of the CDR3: TGTGCCAGCAGCGTAGGGGACTCCTATATCGGTACGAACACTGAAGCTTTCTTT. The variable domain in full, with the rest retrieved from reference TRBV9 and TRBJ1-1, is DSGVTQTPKHLITATGQRVTLRCSPRSGDLSVYWYQQSLDQGLQFLIQYYNGEERAKGNILERFSAQQFPDLHSELNLSSLELGDSALYFCASSVGDSYIGTNTEAFFGQGTRLTVV.

The CDR3 protein is CASSRLAGVETQYF. CDR3 DNA sequence: TGTGCCAGCAGCCGACTAGCGGGAGTGGAGACCCAGTACTTC. V is TRBV2 and J is TRBJ2-5; 12 nucleotides align to TRBD2. V was pared by 6 bases and J by 5 bases, with 4 bases of the junction left unmatched. Germline loops: CDR1 SNHLY, CDR2 FYNNEI. The CDR3 spans 14 residues.

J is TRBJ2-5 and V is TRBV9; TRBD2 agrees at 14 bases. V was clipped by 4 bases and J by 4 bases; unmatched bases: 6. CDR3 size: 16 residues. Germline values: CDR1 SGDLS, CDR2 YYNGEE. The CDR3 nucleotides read TGTGCCAGCAGCTCCAGACTAGCGGGAGGGGGAGAGACCCAGTACTTC. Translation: CASSSRLAGGGETQYF.

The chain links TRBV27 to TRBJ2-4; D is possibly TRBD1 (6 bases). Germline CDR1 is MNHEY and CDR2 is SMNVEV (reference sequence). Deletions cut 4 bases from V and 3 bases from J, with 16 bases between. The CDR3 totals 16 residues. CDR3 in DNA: TGTGCCAGCAGTTCCTCTTGGGACACCTACAAAAACATTCAGTACTTC. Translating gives CASSSSWDTYKNIQYF.

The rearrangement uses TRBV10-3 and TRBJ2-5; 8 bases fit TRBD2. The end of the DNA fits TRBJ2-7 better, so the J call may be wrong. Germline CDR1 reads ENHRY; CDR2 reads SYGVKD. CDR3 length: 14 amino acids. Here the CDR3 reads CAISRELAGYEQYF. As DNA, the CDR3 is TGTGCCATCAGTCGGGAGCTAGCGGGCTACGAGCAGTACTTC.

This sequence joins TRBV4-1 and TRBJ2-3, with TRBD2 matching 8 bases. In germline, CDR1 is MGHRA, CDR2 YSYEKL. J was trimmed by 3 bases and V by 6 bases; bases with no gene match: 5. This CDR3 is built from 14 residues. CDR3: CASSPASGTDTQYF. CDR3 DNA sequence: TGCGCCAGCAGTCCAGCTAGCGGGACAGATACGCAGTATTTT.

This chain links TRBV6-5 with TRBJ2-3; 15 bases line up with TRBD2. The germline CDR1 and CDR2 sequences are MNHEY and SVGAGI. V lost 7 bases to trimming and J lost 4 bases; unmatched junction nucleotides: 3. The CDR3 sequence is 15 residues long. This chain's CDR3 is CASTGLAGGSDTQYF. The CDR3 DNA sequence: TGTGCCAGCACCGGACTAGCGGGAGGGTCAGATACGCAGTATTTT.

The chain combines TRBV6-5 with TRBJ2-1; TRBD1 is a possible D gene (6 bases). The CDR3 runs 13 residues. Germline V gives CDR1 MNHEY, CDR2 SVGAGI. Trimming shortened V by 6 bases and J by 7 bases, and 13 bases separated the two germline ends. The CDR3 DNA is TGTGCCAGCAGGGACAGTCGAGGGAATGAGCAGTTCTTC. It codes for CASRDSRGNEQFF.

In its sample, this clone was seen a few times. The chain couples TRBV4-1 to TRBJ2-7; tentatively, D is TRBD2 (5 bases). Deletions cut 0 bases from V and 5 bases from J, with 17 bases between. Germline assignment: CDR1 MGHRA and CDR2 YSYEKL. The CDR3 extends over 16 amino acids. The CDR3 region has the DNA TGCGCCAGCAGCCAAGATATGAGGGAGCTTGAGGACGAGCAGTACTTC. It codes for CASSQDMRELEDEQYF.

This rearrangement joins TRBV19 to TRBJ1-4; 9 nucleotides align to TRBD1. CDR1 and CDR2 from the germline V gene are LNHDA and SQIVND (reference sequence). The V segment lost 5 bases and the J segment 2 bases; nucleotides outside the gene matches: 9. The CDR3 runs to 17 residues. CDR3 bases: TGTGCCAGTAGTGACAGGGGGAGGGCGAGGACTAATGAAAAACTGTTTTTT. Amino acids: CASSDRGRARTNEKLFF.

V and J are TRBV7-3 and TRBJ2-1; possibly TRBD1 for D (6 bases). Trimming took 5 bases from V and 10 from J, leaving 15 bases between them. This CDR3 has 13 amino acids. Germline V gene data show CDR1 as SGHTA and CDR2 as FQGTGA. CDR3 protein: CASSQDSTREQFF. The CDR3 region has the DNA TGTGCCAGCAGCCAGGACAGTACAAGGGAGCAGTTCTTC.

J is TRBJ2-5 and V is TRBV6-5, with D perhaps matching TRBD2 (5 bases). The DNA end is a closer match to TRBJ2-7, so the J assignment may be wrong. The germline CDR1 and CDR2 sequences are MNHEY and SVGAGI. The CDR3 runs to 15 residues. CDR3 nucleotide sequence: TGTGCCAGCAGTTACTCGAGTAGCGCGACCTACGAGCAGTACTTC. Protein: CASSYSSSATYEQYF.

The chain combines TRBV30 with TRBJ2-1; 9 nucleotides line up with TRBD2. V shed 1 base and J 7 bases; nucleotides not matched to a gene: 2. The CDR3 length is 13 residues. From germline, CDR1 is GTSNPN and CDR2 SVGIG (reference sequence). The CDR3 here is CAWSGGRGNEQFF. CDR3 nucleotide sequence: TGTGCCTGGAGTGGCGGGAGGGGGAATGAGCAGTTCTTC. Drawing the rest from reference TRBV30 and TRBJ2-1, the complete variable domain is SQTIHQWPATLVQPVGSPLSLECTVEGTSNPNLYWYRQAAGRGLQLLFYSVGIGQISSEVPQNLSASRPQDRQFILSSKKLLLSDSGFYLCAWSGGRGNEQFFGPGTRLTVL.

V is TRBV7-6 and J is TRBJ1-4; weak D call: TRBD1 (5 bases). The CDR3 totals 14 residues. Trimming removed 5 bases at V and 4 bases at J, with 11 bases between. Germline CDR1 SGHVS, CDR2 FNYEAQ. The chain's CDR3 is CASSANRINEKLFF. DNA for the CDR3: TGTGCCAGCAGCGCCAACAGGATTAATGAAAAACTGTTTTTT.

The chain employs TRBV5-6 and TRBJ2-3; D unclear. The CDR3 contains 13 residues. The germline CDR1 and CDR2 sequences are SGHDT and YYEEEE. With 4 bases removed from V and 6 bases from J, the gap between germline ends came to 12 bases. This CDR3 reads CASSPRLYDTQYF. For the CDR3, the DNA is TGTGCCAGCAGCCCTAGACTTTATGATACGCAGTATTTT.